This T cell receptor (beta chain) derives from a study of T cell repertoires in cytomegalovirus infection. MiXCR was run by TCRdb on the reads, yielding one entry per CDR3 protein. The table lists fewer than 200,000 distinct CDR3 sequences, approximately 19% of them singletons, with 2.9% in the top ten. This clonotype was seen a few times. Sequencing was done on a sample of PBMCs. This receptor was obtained from a human donor in good health (CMV status not recorded). Some clones in this sample may be carry-over from other donors' samples.

The CDR3 is CSARRPGSLSSYNSPLHF. CDR3 DNA sequence: TGCAGTGCAAGGCGGCCAGGCTCCTTGAGCTCCTATAATTCACCCCTCCACTTT. V is TRBV20-1 and J is TRBJ1-6; unclear D gene. The CDR3 is made up of 18 amino acids. V was shortened by 6 bases and J by 0 bases, with 21 bases between the two germline ends. Germline CDR1 reads DFQATT; CDR2 reads SNEGSKA (reference sequence).